The sequence of this TCR beta chain was determined in a study of blood T cell repertoires in COVID-19. Assay used: immunoSEQ multiplex PCR; TCRdb lists only in-frame clones, some missing. The data contain around 100,000 clones, 90% of them seen just once; the ten biggest clones take up around 5.1%. This CDR3 spans 15 amino acids. Germline assignment: CDR1 SGHNT and CDR2 YENEEA. V lost 5 bases to trimming and J lost 6 bases; unmatched junction nucleotides: 8. This clone has just one count. This receptor was taken from a man aged 50 to 59 with acute or convalescent COVID-19. Sequencing was carried out using peripheral blood. This rearrangement joins TRBV11-3 to TRBJ2-1; TRBD2 agrees at 9 bases. The CDR3 nucleotides read TGTGCCAGCAGCCGGGGGGCGGGAGGGCCCAATGAGCAGTTCTTC. The encoded protein is CASSRGAGGPNEQFF.